This entry is about one T cell receptor (beta chain). Its matching antigen is unknown. The record originates from a study of cytomegalovirus exposure and HLA in healthy donors. J gave up 0 bases and V 4 bases, and 4 bases lay outside the gene matches. The CDR3 runs to 17 residues. The germline CDR1 and CDR2 sequences are SGHNT and YYREEE (reference sequence). Study observations and caveats: The authors judged a highly shared variant cluster likely a sequencing artifact.

Vbeta (60) and Jbeta (13) primers were used in the PCR. The repertoire was sequenced with immunoSEQ multiplex PCR; TCRdb's copy has only in-frame clones and lacks some. This sample has under 200,000 clones, with 10% to 15% found just once. What was sequenced was PBMCs. The chain joins TRBV5-4 to TRBJ2-2, with 12 nucleotides matching TRBD2. The source of this sequence is a man over 45 in good health and CMV-seropositive. The chain's CDR3 is CASSMGLAGPNTGELFF. CDR3 in DNA: TGTGCCAGCAGCATGGGACTAGCGGGCCCGAACACCGGGGAGCTGTTTTTT.